The rows below give T cell receptor beta chains drawn from one sample of a study of glioma-infiltrating T cells after dendritic cell vaccination. The table came from immunoSEQ multiplex PCR; TCRdb's copy has only in-frame clones and leaves some out. The top ten hold 11% of the sample, which has about 65,000 clones, more than 75% seen once. Sequencing used blood, obtained after dendritic cell vaccination. All receptors derive from a human donor with glioblastoma. Each CDR3 is given with its conserved first and last residue. D genes are given only for firm matches. Not all rows give a size; the values are once, few, many and, for expanded clones, a class.

j_call | d_call | v_call | clone_size | cdr3_nt | cdr3_aa
TRBJ1-1 | . | TRBV30 | . | TGTGCCTGGAGTGCTAGGAACACTGAAGCTTTCTTT | CAWSARNTEAFF
TRBJ2-5 | TRBD2 | TRBV7-6 | . | TGTGCCAGCAGCACCAGGACTAGCGGGGGGATAGAGACCCAGTACTTC | CASSTRTSGGIETQYF
TRBJ1-2 | . | TRBV4-1 | . | TGCGCCAGCAGCCAAGATAATTCGGGACTGGTCTATGGCTACACCTTC | CASSQDNSGLVYGYTF
TRBJ2-7 | TRBD2 | TRBV5-1 | . | TGCGCCAGCAGCCCTACTCTAGCGGGAGGGCCTAACGAGCAGTACTTC | CASSPTLAGGPNEQYF
TRBJ2-2 | . | TRBV7-3 | . | TGTGCCAGCAGCTTAACGGGGGGGCCGGACACCGGGGAGCTGTTTTTT | CASSLTGGPDTGELFF
TRBJ2-1 | . | TRBV7-8 | . | TGTGCCAGCAGCTTAACCGAAACGAGCTCCTACAATGAGCAGTTCTTC | CASSLTETSSYNEQFF
TRBJ2-3 | . | TRBV29-1 | . | TGCAGCGTCGCAGGGGGGAAAGATACGCAGTATTTT | CSVAGGKDTQYF
TRBJ2-7 | TRBD2 | TRBV2 | . | TGTGCCAGCAGTGCTTGGACTAGCGCGTACTTC | CASSAWTSAYF
TRBJ1-2 | . | TRBV7-9 | . | TGTGCCAGCAGCTACGACCTATTGTACAGGAACTATGGCTACACCTTC | CASSYDLLYRNYGYTF
TRBJ2-7 | . | TRBV6-6 | . | TGTGCCAGCAGCTTTGGACACGACGAGCAGTACTTC | CASSFGHDEQYF
TRBJ1-1 | . | TRBV19 | . | TGTGCCAGTAGTAGCAGGCCGAACACTGAAGCTTTCTTT | CASSSRPNTEAFF
TRBJ1-2 | . | TRBV29-1 | . | TGCAGCGTTGATCTCGTCCCGAGCGGCTATGGCTACACCTTC | CSVDLVPSGYGYTF
TRBJ1-1 | . | TRBV4-3 | . | TGCGCCAGCAGCCTCACAGGGCTGGGCACTGAAGCTTTCTTT | CASSLTGLGTEAFF
TRBJ1-5 | . | TRBV19 | . | TGTGCCAGTACCCCCATGGGGCTGTCGTTCAGGGCCCAGCATTTT | CASTPMGLSFRAQHF
TRBJ2-7 | . | TRBV5-1 | . | TGCGCCAGCAGCTTGGGTCCTACCACCCTCTACGAGCAGTACTTC | CASSLGPTTLYEQYF
TRBJ2-2 | TRBD2 | TRBV27 | . | TGTGCCAGCAGCCGACTAGCGGGAGGGCCCCCCGGGGAGCTGTTTTTT | CASSRLAGGPPGELFF
TRBJ1-2 | . | TRBV5-1 | . | TGCGCCAGCAGCTCCGGGGGGGGAATTGACGTCAACACCTTC | CASSSGGGIDVNTF
TRBJ2-6 | . | TRBV15 | few | TGTGCCACCAGCAGGTCCAGGGGTGGGGCCAACGTCCTGACTTTC | CATSRSRGGANVLTF
TRBJ1-1 | . | TRBV6-6 | . | TGTGCCAGCAGTTACGTAACAGTGACTGAAGCTTTCTTT | CASSYVTVTEAFF
TRBJ2-5 | TRBD1 | TRBV15 | . | TGTGCCACCAGCAGAGATAGCGCAGGGGGCAGGGAGACCCAGTACTTC | CATSRDSAGGRETQYF
TRBJ2-7 | . | TRBV18 | . | TGTGCCAGCTCACCACTCGGCGGGTTAGGCGAGCAGTACTTC | CASSPLGGLGEQYF
TRBJ1-1 | . | TRBV18 | . | TGTGCCAGCTCACCTTTACAGGGTCTGAACACTGAAGCTTTCTTT | CASSPLQGLNTEAFF
TRBJ2-7 | . | TRBV7-2 | . | TGTGCCAGCAGCCCCGGGGGATTCGAGCAGTACTTC | CASSPGGFEQYF
TRBJ2-7 | . | TRBV19 | . | TGTGCCAGTAGTATTGGTCCTAGAAACTACGAGCAGTACTTC | CASSIGPRNYEQYF
TRBJ1-6 | . | TRBV5-4 | . | TGTGCCAGCGGCCCGGGGGGTAATTCACCCCTCCACTTT | CASGPGGNSPLHF
TRBJ2-1 | TRBD2 | TRBV7-6 | . | TGTGCCAGCAGCCCCCTAGCGGGAGCCTCCTACAATGAGCAGTTCTTC | CASSPLAGASYNEQFF
TRBJ1-5 | . | TRBV5-1 | . | TGCGCCAGCAGCTTGGGGGGCGATCAGCCCCAGCATTTT | CASSLGGDQPQHF
TRBJ1-4 | TRBD1 | TRBV14 | . | TGTGCCAGCAGCCGAAGGACAGGGGGAGAAAAACTGTTTTTT | CASSRRTGGEKLFF
TRBJ2-7 | TRBD2 | TRBV4-2 | few | TGTGCCAGCAGCCCTTGGACTAGCGGGAACTCCTACGAGCAGTACTTC | CASSPWTSGNSYEQYF
TRBJ1-3 | TRBD1 | TRBV15 | . | TGTGCCACCAGCAGAGATCTCCGGGACAGGGTGTTCGGAAACACCATATATTTT | CATSRDLRDRVFGNTIYF
TRBJ1-5 | . | TRBV2 | few | TGTGCCAGCACATCTGGCCAGAGCAATCAGCCCCAGCATTTT | CASTSGQSNQPQHF
TRBJ2-1 | . | TRBV19 | . | TGTGCCAGTAGTATAGATCTGGGGGGGCGTGAGCAGTTCTTC | CASSIDLGGREQFF
TRBJ1-2 | . | TRBV2 | . | TGTGCCAGCATCTCACGGGGGGGGACGGGTGGCTACACCTTC | CASISRGGTGGYTF
TRBJ2-3 | TRBD2 | TRBV5-1 | . | TGCGCCAGCAGCTTGGGTCTAGCGGGGGGGGGCAGCACAGATACGCAGTATTTT | CASSLGLAGGGSTDTQYF
TRBJ1-4 | . | TRBV9 | . | TGTGCCAGCAGCGTCGGGGGGGATGAAAAACTGTTTTTT | CASSVGGDEKLFF
TRBJ2-5 | TRBD1 | TRBV5-4 | . | TGTGCCAGCAGCTTCGACAGGGAAGAGACCCAGTACTTC | CASSFDREETQYF
TRBJ1-1 | . | TRBV5-1 | . | TGCGCCAGCAGCGCGGGACCTCAGGCCACTGAAGCTTTCTTT | CASSAGPQATEAFF
TRBJ2-5 | . | TRBV7-2 | . | TGTGCCAGCAGCTTAGTCGGCGGAGAGACCCAGTACTTC | CASSLVGGETQYF
TRBJ2-7 | TRBD2 | TRBV10-1 | . | TGCGCCAGCAGGGGACTAGCGGGAGGTGACGAGCAGTACTTC | CASRGLAGGDEQYF
TRBJ1-5 | . | TRBV6-1 | . | TGTGCCAGCAGGGCCACAGTTTTGGGCAATCAGCCCCAGCATTTT | CASRATVLGNQPQHF
TRBJ2-1 | TRBD2 | TRBV10-2 | . | TGCGCCAGCAGTGAGTCTTTAGGGACTAGCGGGACGGGCGAGCAGTTCTTC | CASSESLGTSGTGEQFF
TRBJ1-2 | . | TRBV6-6 | few | TGTGCCATCCTCGGGGAGGGCTACACCTTC | CAILGEGYTF
TRBJ2-2 | TRBD1 | TRBV6-5 | . | TGTGCCAGCAGCAGACAGGGGAACACCGGGGAGCTGTTTTTT | CASSRQGNTGELFF
TRBJ2-5 | TRBD2 | TRBV19 | few | TGTGCCAGTAGTGCTGGTGGGGCCGGGGGGGAGACCCAGTACTTC | CASSAGGAGGETQYF
TRBJ1-1 | . | TRBV7-8 | . | TGTGCCAGCAGCTCGAACAGGGTTGGGACTGAAGCTTTCTTT | CASSSNRVGTEAFF
TRBJ1-1 | . | TRBV19 | . | TGTGCCAGCCGCCCCCCCGGGGACACTGAAGCTTTCTTT | CASRPPGDTEAFF
TRBJ2-7 | TRBD1 | TRBV5-1 | few | TGCGCCAGCAGCAGATGGACAGGCTACGAGCAGTACTTC | CASSRWTGYEQYF
TRBJ1-5 | . | TRBV6-5 | . | TGTGCCAGCAGGCCCCAGGGTGGCCGCTTTAGGCCCCAGCATTTT | CASRPQGGRFRPQHF
TRBJ1-2 | . | TRBV7-2 | few | TGTGCCAGCAGCTTAAAAGCTGCTTATGGCTACACCTTC | CASSLKAAYGYTF
TRBJ1-1 | . | TRBV29-1 | . | TGCAGCGTTGAAAATATGAACACTGAAGCTTTCTTT | CSVENMNTEAFF
TRBJ1-2 | TRBD1 | TRBV13 | . | TGTGCCAGCAGCTCTCGGGACAGGGTTACCTATGGCTACACCTTC | CASSSRDRVTYGYTF
TRBJ2-3 | TRBD2 | TRBV5-8 | . | TGTGCCAGCAGCCCCGGTGGGTTCTCGGGGGGAAGCACAGATACGCAGTATTTT | CASSPGGFSGGSTDTQYF
TRBJ2-2 | TRBD2 | TRBV4-2 | . | TGTGCCAGCAGCCTTTTCGGACTAGCGGGAGGCGCGAACACCGGGGAGCTGTTTTTT | CASSLFGLAGGANTGELFF
TRBJ2-6 | . | TRBV5-1 | . | TGCGCCAGCATAACAGGTGACTCTGGGGCCAACGTCCTGACTTTC | CASITGDSGANVLTF
TRBJ1-2 | TRBD1 | TRBV4-3 | . | TGCGCCAGCAGCCCGGATTCGGACAGGGGATATGGCTACACCTTC | CASSPDSDRGYGYTF
TRBJ1-5 | . | TRBV6-5 | . | TGTGCCAGCAGTGAAGGGGGACGGGGGCATTTT | CASSEGGRGHF
TRBJ2-7 | TRBD1 | TRBV7-2 | once | TGTGCCAGCAGCCCGAGCCTTACCGGGACAGCGGCTTACGAGCAGTACTTC | CASSPSLTGTAAYEQYF
TRBJ2-7 | TRBD1 | TRBV29-1 | . | TGCAGCGTTCGAGGACAGGGATTAGAGCAGTACTTC | CSVRGQGLEQYF
TRBJ2-5 | . | TRBV4-1 | . | TGCGCCAGCAGCCAAGAACCCGGGACTGGAGAGACCCAGTACTTC | CASSQEPGTGETQYF
TRBJ2-3 | TRBD2 | TRBV9 | . | TGTGCCAGCAGCAAGACGACTAGCTTGGGAGATACGCAGTATTTT | CASSKTTSLGDTQYF